This T cell receptor beta chain was observed in a study of cytomegalovirus exposure and HLA in healthy donors. Findings and caveats of the study: Listed as cytomegalovirus-associated were 164 TCR beta chains. Later genetic work tied a missense DCLRE1C variant to beta-chain V and J trimming.

To note about this clone: Its antigen is not known.

Between the trimmed V and J ends, which lost 1 base and 1 base, there was a span of 4 bases. The germline V gene has CDR1 LGHNT and CDR2 FRNRAP. The length of the CDR3 is 14 residues. This PCR relied on a set of 60 Vbeta primers and 13 Jbeta primers. Assay: immunoSEQ multiplex PCR; the TCRdb copy retains only in-frame clones and omits some. The repertoire has 200,000 or so clones, more than 65% of them found once; the top ten carry approximately 1.5%. V is TRBV12-5 and J is TRBJ2-2; D is unresolved. Sample: PBMCs. This TCR was sampled from a man aged 50 to 59 in good health and CMV-seronegative. CDR3 loop: CASGLGQNTGELFF. The CDR3, as DNA: TGTGCTAGTGGTTTGGGACAGAACACCGGGGAGCTGTTTTTT.